Described below is a single T cell receptor (beta chain) sequence and its context. The antigen remains undetermined. Lacking the conserved final phenylalanine or tryptophan, this CDR3 likely reflects a read error. V shed 8 bases and J 3 bases; nucleotides not matched to a gene: 23. This CDR3 contains 20 residues. The sample originates from a study of tumor-infiltrating lymphocytes in primary liver carcinoma. The wider study: Tumors were stage T1-T3 N0M0, roughly 4 to 11 cm across.

A primer matching the constant region was used to make TCR beta cDNA from approximately 500 ng of total RNA. Construction of TCR beta libraries relied on three successive nested multiplex PCR rounds employing slightly modified ARM-PCR. PCR rounds one and two used TRBV1-TRBV30 forward primers with a C-beta reverse primer for about 11 cycles each. TCRdb fed the multiplex PCR reads into MiXCR, producing one record per CDR3 protein. The table shows about 78,000 distinct CDR3 sequences, with about two thirds occurring only once. Unsorted bulk tissue, 20-30 mg of it, served as the source for co-extraction of RNA and DNA. Five separate regions of each tumor underwent sampling. Study-level findings and limits: Blood fell significantly below tumors in its top-250-clone fraction (p = 0.039).

The chain is built from TRBV12-3 or TRBV12-4 and TRBJ1-2, with 11 bases matching TRBD1. This TCR derives from an older woman with primary liver carcinoma and hepatitis B virus infection. Sample: liver tumor tissue from sampling region 4. Subset denoted: tumor region T4, right-lateral pole. The CDR3 nucleotides read TGTGCCAGCCGTACCCCCCGGCCAGGACAGGGGGCCAGACTCTACTATGGCTACACCTCC. Amino acid sequence: CASRTPRPGQGARLYYGYTS.